These T cell receptor beta chains were read from a single sample in a study of sequential checkpoint blockade in melanoma. Repertoires were generated with immunoSEQ multiplex PCR, while TCRdb's copy carries only in-frame clones and drops some. The sample yields over 10,000 clones, about four fifths seen once. The sequenced sample was CD8+ T cells sorted from blood (inferred from file names), obtained from a patient given nivolumab and ipilimumab in sequence. The receptors shown here come from a human donor with melanoma. Each CDR3 is given with its conserved first and last residue. Fields, in order: clone size, J gene, D gene, V gene, CDR3 protein, CDR3 DNA. A D gene is named only where the DNA matches it firmly. Only part of the rows carry a size: once, few, many, or a class if the clone is expanded.

>-|TRBJ2-3|TRBD1|TRBV5-4
CASRPTGRTDTQYF
TGTGCCAGCAGGCCGACAGGGCGCACAGATACGCAGTATTTT
>-|TRBJ1-5|-|TRBV4-3
CASSQSVVGEEQPQHF
TGCGCCAGCAGCCAATCGGTGGTGGGGGAGGAACAGCCCCAGCATTTT
>-|TRBJ2-5|TRBD1|TRBV29-1
CSVDGTERQETQYF
TGCAGCGTTGACGGGACAGAGAGACAAGAGACCCAGTACTTC
>-|TRBJ2-7|TRBD2|TRBV11-2
CASSPSGGALYEQYF
TGTGCCAGCAGCCCAAGCGGGGGGGCCTTGTACGAGCAGTACTTC
>-|TRBJ1-1|-|TRBV7-9
CASSLAQGDTEAFF
TGTGCCAGCAGCTTAGCGCAGGGTGACACTGAAGCTTTCTTT
>-|TRBJ2-7|-|TRBV4-1
CASSQETVSYEQYF
TGCGCCAGCAGCCAAGAAACAGTCTCCTACGAGCAGTACTTC
>once|TRBJ2-3|-|TRBV7-9
CASSLLRGDTQYF
TGTGCCAGCAGCTTACTCCGGGGAGATACGCAGTATTTT
>-|TRBJ2-7|TRBD1|TRBV18
CASSPPTGATGEQYF
TGTGCCAGCTCACCACCGACAGGGGCTACGGGGGAGCAGTACTTC
>-|TRBJ1-1|-|TRBV6-6
CASSFDTEAFF
TGTGCCAGCAGTTTCGACACTGAAGCTTTCTTT
>once|TRBJ1-1|-|TRBV27
CASSRGGNTEAFF
TGTGCCAGCTCGCGGGGGGGGAACACTGAAGCTTTCTTT
>once|TRBJ1-2|TRBD1|TRBV29-1
CSVVGTGALNYGYTF
TGCAGCGTTGTCGGGACAGGGGCGCTTAACTATGGCTACACCTTC
>-|TRBJ2-5|TRBD2|TRBV27
CASSLYLAGQETQYF
TGTGCCAGCAGTTTATACCTAGCGGGGCAAGAGACCCAGTACTTC
>-|TRBJ2-7|TRBD1|TRBV6-5
CASSLTPRGLWEQYF
TGTGCCAGCAGTCTCACCCCCAGGGGGCTGTGGGAGCAGTACTTC
>-|TRBJ2-7|-|TRBV27
CASSARLEGNDEQYF
TGTGCCAGCAGCGCCCGACTAGAGGGAAACGACGAGCAGTACTTC
>-|TRBJ2-7|-|TRBV7-6
CASSLGQIYEQYF
TGTGCCAGCAGCTTAGGACAGATCTACGAGCAGTACTTC
>-|TRBJ1-1|-|TRBV15
CATRQKNTEAFF
TGTGCCACCAGGCAGAAGAACACTGAAGCTTTCTTT
>-|TRBJ2-5|TRBD1|TRBV7-9
CASSPRSVGTAKETQYF
TGTGCCAGCAGCCCTCGAAGCGTGGGGACAGCAAAAGAGACCCAGTACTTC
>-|TRBJ2-1|TRBD2|TRBV6-4
CASSDPQGGGADEQFF
TGTGCCAGCAGTGATCCACAAGGCGGGGGGGCCGATGAGCAGTTCTTC
>-|TRBJ1-1|-|TRBV14
CASSPKKQSADTEAFF
TGTGCCAGCAGCCCGAAAAAACAAAGCGCGGACACTGAAGCTTTCTTT
>-|TRBJ2-3|-|TRBV13
CASSLAGRSGSADTQYF
TGTGCCAGCAGCTTAGCCGGGCGGTCAGGGTCTGCAGATACGCAGTATTTT
>-|TRBJ2-1|-|TRBV7-2
CASSLDTWGGNNEQFF
TGTGCCAGCAGCTTAGACACGTGGGGGGGCAATAATGAGCAGTTCTTC
>-|TRBJ2-1|TRBD2|TRBV28
CASSPLAGGSYNEQFF
TGTGCCAGCAGTCCCTTAGCGGGGGGGTCCTACAATGAGCAGTTCTTC
>-|TRBJ2-7|TRBD1|TRBV7-9
CASSLDLSGQSRGSYEQYF
TGTGCCAGCAGCTTAGACCTCTCGGGACAGTCAAGGGGGTCCTACGAGCAGTACTTC
>once|TRBJ2-3|TRBD2|TRBV29-1
CSVEDREGGGQYF
TGCAGCGTTGAAGATCGGGAAGGCGGGGGGCAGTATTTT
>-|TRBJ1-5|-|TRBV19
CASSGHDGQPQHF
TGTGCCAGTAGTGGACATGATGGACAGCCCCAGCATTTT
>-|TRBJ1-3|-|TRBV13
CASSPGGFTIYF
TGTGCCAGCAGTCCGGGGGGTTTTACCATATATTTT
>-|TRBJ2-2|-|TRBV29-1
CSVVERRELFF
TGCAGCGTTGTGGAGCGCCGGGAGCTGTTTTTT
>few|TRBJ2-5|TRBD1|TRBV14
CASSQIRTGEETQYF
TGTGCCAGCAGCCAAATCAGGACAGGAGAAGAGACCCAGTACTTC
>-|TRBJ2-1|-|TRBV6-5
CASRGEPTYNEQFF
TGTGCCAGCAGGGGCGAACCAACCTACAATGAGCAGTTCTTC
>-|TRBJ2-1|-|TRBV13
CASSFGQPFYNEQFF
TGTGCCAGCAGCTTCGGACAGCCCTTCTACAATGAGCAGTTCTTC
>-|TRBJ2-7|-|TRBV4-3
CASSEGRAYEQYF
TGCGCCAGCAGCGAGGGTAGAGCCTACGAGCAGTACTTC
>-|TRBJ2-1|TRBD1|TRBV29-1
CSVPRDRDYNEQFF
TGCAGCGTGCCCCGGGACAGGGACTACAATGAGCAGTTCTTC
>-|TRBJ1-3|-|TRBV29-1
CSVEDHDRPFGNTIYF
TGCAGCGTTGAAGATCACGACAGGCCTTTCGGAAACACCATATATTTT
>-|TRBJ1-1|-|TRBV30
CAWSVGGTEAFF
TGTGCCTGGAGTGTAGGGGGCACTGAAGCTTTCTTT
>few|TRBJ1-5|TRBD1|TRBV2
CASSGPGQGAQPQHF
TGTGCCAGCAGTGGCCCGGGACAGGGGGCCCAGCCCCAGCATTTT
>-|TRBJ1-2|-|TRBV4-1
CASSQIPGVGQGYTF
TGCGCCAGCAGCCAGATCCCGGGGGTGGGGCAAGGCTACACCTTC
>-|TRBJ2-3|TRBD2|TRBV5-1
CASSILAGGTDTQYF
TGCGCCAGCAGCATACTAGCGGGGGGGACAGATACGCAGTATTTT
>once|TRBJ2-2|-|TRBV30
CAWSQAFTGELFF
TGTGCCTGGAGTCAGGCGTTCACCGGGGAGCTGTTTTTT
>-|TRBJ2-7|TRBD1|TRBV29-1
CSVEDPRTGSYEQYF
TGCAGCGTTGAAGATCCCCGGACAGGCTCCTACGAGCAGTACTTC
>-|TRBJ2-7|-|TRBV19
CASSSPTAYEQYF
TGTGCCAGTAGTAGCCCAACAGCTTACGAGCAGTACTTC
>-|TRBJ1-6|TRBD1|TRBV7-9
CASSADRANSPLHF
TGTGCCAGCAGCGCAGACAGGGCTAATTCACCCCTCCACTTT
>-|TRBJ2-1|-|TRBV9
CASSVVQGGNHEQFF
TGTGCCAGCAGCGTAGTACAGGGCGGTAACCATGAGCAGTTCTTC
>medium-sized|TRBJ2-7|TRBD1|TRBV28
CASSSASGGEQYF
TGTGCCAGCAGTTCCGCCTCAGGGGGTGAGCAGTACTTC
>-|TRBJ2-1|-|TRBV18
CASSPGMTASSYNEQFF
TGTGCCAGCTCACCCGGTATGACAGCTAGCTCCTACAATGAGCAGTTCTTC
>-|TRBJ2-1|-|TRBV7-9
CASRQGSAYNEQFF
TGTGCCAGCAGGCAGGGGTCCGCCTACAATGAGCAGTTCTTC
>-|TRBJ2-7|TRBD2|TRBV19
CASSTSRGGYYEQYF
TGTGCCAGTAGCACTTCGCGGGGAGGGTACTACGAGCAGTACTTC
>few|TRBJ1-1|TRBD1|TRBV4-1
CASRRQGQAFF
TGCGCCAGCAGAAGACAGGGGCAGGCTTTCTTT
>-|TRBJ2-7|-|TRBV29-1
CSVEFQVGEQYF
TGCAGCGTTGAATTTCAGGTTGGCGAGCAGTACTTC
>-|TRBJ2-7|-|TRBV7-9
CASSFGSYEQYF
TGTGCCAGCAGCTTTGGCAGCTACGAGCAGTACTTC